Following are 5 T cell receptor beta chains from one sample sequenced in a study of patients and donors after allogeneic stem cell transplantation. MiXCR, run by TCRdb on the RT-PCR reads, gives a single entry per CDR3 protein. The table shows about 200,000 distinct CDR3 sequences, with around two fifths occurring only once. The sample consisted of blood, either unsorted or a sorted T cell fraction (not recorded which). These receptor sequences come from a human donor who was either an allogeneic HSCT recipient or a stem cell or donor lymphocyte infusion donor (not recorded which). It is not recorded whose cells these are; they may come from a transplant donor.

The gene calls are TRBV4-1 and TRBJ1-1, with 9 positions matching TRBD1. CDR1 MGHRA and CDR2 YSYEKL come from the germline V gene. The V and J ends lost 0 bases and 3 bases, in that order; junction bases with no gene match: 5. This CDR3 has 16 residues. CDR3 protein: CASSQDGDREYTEAFF. CDR3 nucleotides: TGCGCCAGCAGCCAAGACGGGGACAGGGAATACACTGAAGCTTTCTTT.

The J gene is TRBJ1-6, the V gene TRBV14; D remains ambiguous. The germline V gene has CDR1 SGHDN and CDR2 FVKESK. Trimming left V 3 bases short and J 8 bases short, with 8 bases between. The CDR3 runs to 13 residues. CDR3: CASSQGSYSPLHF. CDR3 bases: TGTGCCAGCAGCCAGGGCTCGTATTCACCCCTCCACTTT.

This rearrangement joins TRBV4-2 to TRBJ2-7; D is uncertain. V lost 4 bases to trimming and J lost 4 bases, with 11 bases between them. Per germline, CDR1 LGHNA and CDR2 YNFKEQ. The CDR3 spans 13 residues. The CDR3 loop is CASSPSPGYEQYF. The CDR3 DNA reads TGTGCCAGCAGCCCCAGTCCTGGTTACGAGCAGTACTTC.

The chain joins TRBV10-3 to TRBJ1-6, with 10 bases fitting TRBD1. The trim removed 0 bases at V and 10 bases at J, leaving 6 bases unmatched. Germline V gives CDR1 ENHRY, CDR2 SYGVKD. This CDR3 has 16 residues. The CDR3 region is CAISESRDRGGSPLHF. In DNA form, the CDR3 reads TGTGCCATCAGTGAGTCCCGGGACAGGGGAGGCTCACCCCTCCACTTT.

The chain carries TRBV2 and TRBJ1-2; D is unclear. Germline V gene sequence: CDR1 SNHLY, CDR2 FYNNEI. The CDR3 loop spans 12 amino acids. V was pared by 5 bases and J by 7 bases, with 11 bases between. The CDR3 DNA reads as TGTGCCAGCAGTACGGGGTCTGCTGGCTACACCTTC. Encoded protein: CASSTGSAGYTF.